This paragraph reports one T cell receptor (beta chain). The antigen is not known. These data come from a study of cytomegalovirus exposure and HLA in healthy donors. Study-wide results and caveats: Upon later analysis, TCR association rates were observed to vary by HLA locus, being highest for DRB1 and lowest for HLA-C.

CDR3 length: 16 residues. From germline, CDR1 is LNHDA and CDR2 SQIVND (reference sequence). V was pared by 5 bases and J by 0 bases, with 6 bases of the junction left unmatched. The PCR made use of 60 Vbeta and 13 Jbeta primers. The repertoire was sequenced with immunoSEQ multiplex PCR; TCRdb's copy has only in-frame clones and lacks some. This sample contains some 130,000 clones. The sequence was obtained from a woman aged 55-69 years in good health and CMV-seronegative. The sequenced sample consisted of PBMCs. The chain joins TRBV19 to TRBJ2-2, with TRBD1 matching 7 bases. CDR3 bases: TGTGCCAGTAGTCCAAAGGGGGCTGCGAACACCGGGGAGCTGTTTTTT. Amino acid sequence: CASSPKGAANTGELFF.